Listed below are T cell receptor beta chains from one sample, sequenced in a study of response to subunit inactivated influenza vaccine. Each CDR3 protein gets one entry after TCRdb re-called the RT-PCR reads with MiXCR. The sample carries 400,000 to 550,000 distinct CDR3 sequences, approximately 24% recorded once. The input for sequencing was CD4+ T cells sorted from PBMCs, taken roughly 5 days after vaccination. The receptors shown here come from a man aged 50 to 59 who received an inactivated influenza vaccine. Each CDR3 is given with its conserved first and last residue. The D gene is left open where the match is weak. Where a row states a size, it is once, few, many or the class of an expanded clone; other rows omit it.

v_call	clone_size	d_call	j_call	cdr3_nt	cdr3_aa
TRBV5-1	few	TRBD1	TRBJ2-5	TGCGCCAGCAGCGGGGATGGGACAGGGGTAAAGACCCAGTACTTC	CASSGDGTGVKTQYF
TRBV20-1	-	TRBD1	TRBJ2-5	TGCAGTGCTAGAGAAAGACAGGGCTTAGAGACCCAGTACTTC	CSARERQGLETQYF
TRBV29-1	few	-	TRBJ1-2	TGCAGCGTTGAGGGGACTAACTATGGCTACACCTTC	CSVEGTNYGYTF
TRBV7-9	-	TRBD1	TRBJ1-5	TGTGCCAGCAGCTTGGGGACAGGGCAGCCCCAGCATTTT	CASSLGTGQPQHF
TRBV6-4	-	TRBD2	TRBJ2-3	TGTGCCAGCAGTGAGATAGCGGGGGCTACGCAGTATTTT	CASSEIAGATQYF
TRBV29-1	-	TRBD2	TRBJ2-7	TGCAGCGCCCGGGGAGGGGACTCCCTGGGGGGGGAGCAGTACTTC	CSARGGDSLGGEQYF
TRBV6-1	few	TRBD2	TRBJ2-1	TGTGCCAGCCGACTAGCGGGGAGCTCCTACAATGAGCAGTTCTTC	CASRLAGSSYNEQFF
TRBV6-1	-	TRBD1	TRBJ2-1	TGTGCCAGCAGGGAGGGGACAGGGAGTCAGAATGAGCAGTTCTTC	CASREGTGSQNEQFF
TRBV19	-	-	TRBJ2-1	TGTGCCAGTAGTGTGGGACACCTAGTCAATGAGCAGTTCTTC	CASSVGHLVNEQFF
TRBV29-1	-	-	TRBJ2-4	TGCAGCGTTCTCGGAGCCAAAAACATTCAGTACTTC	CSVLGAKNIQYF
TRBV7-3	-	-	TRBJ2-3	TGTGCCAGCAGCTTAGGGCTAGTCAGCACAGATACGCAGTATTTT	CASSLGLVSTDTQYF
TRBV20-1	-	-	TRBJ1-1	TGCAGTGCAATCAGGGTAATTGGTGAAGCTTTCTTT	CSAIRVIGEAFF
TRBV18	-	TRBD2	TRBJ2-1	TGTGCCAGCTCACCTCGAGAAACTAGCGGCTATGAGCAGTTCTTC	CASSPRETSGYEQFF
TRBV20-1	few	-	TRBJ2-1	TGCAGTGCTAGAGTAGGGAGCGGCGGAGAGCAGTTCTTC	CSARVGSGGEQFF
TRBV7-8	many	TRBD1	TRBJ2-1	TGTGCCAGCAGCATTAACAGGGGGCAAATGAACAATGAGCAGTTCTTC	CASSINRGQMNNEQFF
TRBV29-1	-	-	TRBJ2-7	TGCAGCGTTGTAGGGCAAGGAGGGTACGAGCAGTACTTC	CSVVGQGGYEQYF
TRBV12-3/TRBV12-4	-	-	TRBJ2-5	TGTGCCAGCAGTTATTGGGCGGAGACCCAGTACTTC	CASSYWAETQYF
TRBV7-2	-	-	TRBJ1-6	TGTGCCAGCAGCTACGGGACCCCGAATTCACCCCTCCACTTT	CASSYGTPNSPLHF
TRBV12-3/TRBV12-4	-	-	TRBJ1-1	TGTGCCAGCAGTTTCTTGGAGAACACTGAAGCTTTCTTT	CASSFLENTEAFF
TRBV20-1	few	-	TRBJ2-5	TGCAGTGCTAGCGGACGGGGCGAGACCCAGTACTTC	CSASGRGETQYF
TRBV6-4	few	-	TRBJ2-3	TGTGCCAGCAGCCGAGACAGTTACCCCACAGATACGCAGTATTTT	CASSRDSYPTDTQYF
TRBV5-1	many	-	TRBJ2-1	TGCGCCAGCAGCTTGGAGGCTGCCAGCTCCTACAATGAGCAGTTCTTC	CASSLEAASSYNEQFF
TRBV18	-	TRBD2	TRBJ2-1	TGTGCCAGCTCACCACGGACTAGCGGGGATAATGGTGAGCAGTTCTTC	CASSPRTSGDNGEQFF
TRBV20-1	-	TRBD2	TRBJ2-4	TGCAGTGCTAGAGAAATGCGGGAGGCCAAAAACATTCAGTACTTC	CSAREMREAKNIQYF
TRBV10-3	few	-	TRBJ2-7	TGTGCCATCACCGGGACACAAAACTACGAGCAGTACTTC	CAITGTQNYEQYF
TRBV20-1	-	TRBD2	TRBJ2-2	TGCAGTGCTAGAGATAATCGGGCTAGCGGTCAAGTTGGGGAGCTGTTTTTT	CSARDNRASGQVGELFF
TRBV4-3	-	-	TRBJ2-3	TGCGCCAGCAGCCAGGCGGGACGTCTCTTGGGGGATACGCAGTATTTT	CASSQAGRLLGDTQYF
TRBV9	few	-	TRBJ2-7	TGTGCCAGCAGCGTAGAGCCGGGATCCTACGAGCAGTACTTC	CASSVEPGSYEQYF
TRBV5-1	-	TRBD1	TRBJ1-1	TGCGCCAGCAGCTTGGATTTCCAGGGGGCGCTGGGGACTGAAGCTTTCTTT	CASSLDFQGALGTEAFF
TRBV12-3/TRBV12-4	-	-	TRBJ1-6	TGTGCCAGCGCCCCCGGGGGCTCCTATAATTCACCCCTCCACTTT	CASAPGGSYNSPLHF
TRBV12-3/TRBV12-4	-	-	TRBJ1-5	TGTGCCAGCAGTTTATCGGGGCGCCAGCCCCAGCATTTT	CASSLSGRQPQHF
TRBV29-1	-	-	TRBJ2-3	TGCAGCGTTGCCGAAGACACTAGCTCAGATACGCAGTATTTT	CSVAEDTSSDTQYF
TRBV10-3	-	TRBD2	TRBJ2-1	TGTGCCATCGGTCGGGGGGAGGCCTATGAGCAGTTCTTC	CAIGRGEAYEQFF
TRBV27	few	-	TRBJ1-1	TGTGCCAGCAGTTTATCGGGAACAGGCCTCGGTACTGAAGCTTTCTTT	CASSLSGTGLGTEAFF
TRBV7-3	-	-	TRBJ1-1	TGTGCCAGCAGCTTAAGGTCAGAAGAATATCGGGACACTGAAGCTTTCTTT	CASSLRSEEYRDTEAFF
TRBV4-1	few	-	TRBJ2-5	TGCGCCAGCAGCCAAGACTCCGGACGAGAGACCCAGTACTTC	CASSQDSGRETQYF
TRBV18	few	TRBD1	TRBJ2-7	TGTGCCAGCTCCCGGGGACAGAGTTTCTACGAGCAGTACTTC	CASSRGQSFYEQYF
TRBV5-1	-	-	TRBJ2-3	TGCGCCAGCAGCTTGTTCGGGGCGGGGACCGAGCGCACAGATACGCAGTATTTT	CASSLFGAGTERTDTQYF
TRBV5-1	-	-	TRBJ2-5	TGCGCCAGCCCGACCTCAATGTACCAAGAGACCCAGTACTTC	CASPTSMYQETQYF
TRBV29-1	few	-	TRBJ1-1	TGCAGCGTCGTAGCTACGACTCCCGGTGGGGCTTTCTTT	CSVVATTPGGAFF